The 20 T cell receptor beta chains below come from one sample, sequenced in a study of OX40 agonist ivuxolimab in advanced cancers. Sequenced by immunoSEQ multiplex PCR; TCRdb stores in-frame clones only, minus some. The sample yields roughly 80,000 clones, roughly 90% seen once. Source: CD4+ or CD8+ T cells sorted from blood, taken in a trial of the OX40 agonist ivuxolimab. These receptor sequences come from an adult with an advanced solid tumor such as melanoma, head and neck, liver or kidney cancer.

The genes are TRBV11-3 and TRBJ2-1, with 9 bases matching TRBD2. The CDR3 has 14 amino acids. Per germline, CDR1 SGHNT and CDR2 YENEEA. Losses at the gene ends were 5 bases for V and 8 bases for J; bases not matched to a gene: 7. CDR3 nucleotides: TGTGCCAGCAGCCCCGGGACTAGCTCCCATGAGCAGTTCTTC. It codes for CASSPGTSSHEQFF.

For the CDR3, the DNA is TGTGCCAGCAAGAATAGGCCCGGGACTTATGAAGCTTTCTTT. Its translation: CASKNRPGTYEAFF. The chain has TRBV28 and TRBJ1-1; a possible D gene is TRBD1 (5 bases). Looked up from germline, CDR1 is MDHEN and CDR2 is SYDVKM. This CDR3 is 14 amino acids long. Trimming removed 7 bases at V and 7 bases at J, with 19 bases between.

This clone showed up just once. The chain employs TRBV30 and TRBJ1-5, with 9 bases identical to TRBD1. The length of the CDR3 is 14 residues. V shed 2 bases, J shed 5 bases, and the junction held 4 bases outside the gene matches. Looked up from germline, CDR1 is GTSNPN and CDR2 is SVGIG (reference sequence). DNA of the CDR3: TGTGCCTGGAGTTTTACAGGGGGCCATCAGCCCCAGCATTTT. This encodes CAWSFTGGHQPQHF.

The chain combines TRBV6-5 with TRBJ2-5, with D hard to call. The J call is doubtful: the DNA matches TRBJ2-7 better. This CDR3 has 12 residues. Germline V gene data show CDR1 as MNHEY and CDR2 as SVGAGI. CDR3 loop: CASSYSDAEQYF. The CDR3 DNA is TGTGCCAGCAGTTACTCGGATGCCGAGCAGTACTTC.

CDR3 protein: CASSATGSGANVLTF. The DNA for the CDR3 is TGTGCCAGCTCGGCGACAGGCTCTGGGGCCAACGTCCTGACTTTC. The chain couples TRBV6-5 to TRBJ2-6, with D maybe TRBD1 (6 bases). The CDR3 sequence is 15 residues long. In germline, CDR1 is MNHEY, CDR2 SVGAGI. The V end lost 8 bases, the J end lost 0 bases, and 11 bases lay between the germline ends.

The genes are TRBV6-1 and TRBJ1-1, with D possibly TRBD1 on 5 matching bases. The V and J ends lost 6 bases and 0 bases respectively, with 8 bases between them. This CDR3 has 13 residues. CDR1 and CDR2 from the germline V gene are MNHNS and SASEGT. The CDR3 loop is CASRWTLNTEAFF. CDR3 nucleotides: TGTGCCAGCAGGTGGACACTGAACACTGAAGCTTTCTTT.

The count of this clone is one. This CDR3 is CASSLLTGGPRETQYF. The CDR3 DNA follows: TGCGCCAGCAGCTTGTTAACGGGAGGGCCGCGGGAGACCCAGTACTTC. The chain has TRBV5-1 and TRBJ2-5; 8 nucleotides line up with TRBD2. V shed 1 base and J 5 bases; nucleotides not matched to a gene: 10. The CDR3 is 16 amino acids. The germline CDR1 and CDR2 sequences are SGHRS and YFSETQ.

The chain carries TRBV10-3 and TRBJ2-5, with unresolved D. Trimming shortened V by 8 bases and J by 0 bases, and 7 bases separated the two germline ends. The length of the CDR3 is 12 residues. Germline V gene sequence: CDR1 ENHRY, CDR2 SYGVKD. This CDR3 is CAIGVNQETQYF. The CDR3 DNA reads TGTGCCATCGGGGTGAACCAAGAGACCCAGTACTTC.

The chain combines TRBV7-3 with TRBJ2-5; a weak D match, TRBD1 (6 bases). The CDR3 extends over 13 amino acids. Per germline, CDR1 SGHTA and CDR2 FQGTGA. V was clipped by 5 bases and J by 5 bases, with 12 bases between them. CDR3 amino acids: CASSRDNRETQYF. CDR3 bases: TGTGCCAGCAGCCGGGACAACAGGGAGACCCAGTACTTC.

The rearrangement joins TRBV28 to TRBJ2-5; 9 positions match TRBD1. After removal of 4 bases from V and 2 bases from J, the junction contained 5 bases not matched to a gene. From germline, CDR1 is MDHEN and CDR2 SYDVKM. CDR3 size: 15 residues. Written as DNA, the CDR3 is TGTGCCAGCAGTTCCCCGGGACAGGGTCAAGAGACCCAGTACTTC. The encoded protein is CASSSPGQGQETQYF.

V usage is TRBV9 and J usage is TRBJ1-3, with a weak D call TRBD1 (6 bases). CDR3 length: 15 residues. Between the trimmed V and J ends, which lost 4 bases and 0 bases, there was a span of 11 bases. Germline assignment: CDR1 SGDLS and CDR2 YYNGEE. This CDR3 is CASSRDISSGNTIYF. The CDR3 region has the DNA TGTGCCAGCAGCCGGGACATCAGCTCTGGAAACACCATATATTTT.

This clone was detected only once. This chain links TRBV6-6 with TRBJ1-1, with unresolved D. The CDR3 loop spans 13 amino acids. V lost 5 bases and J lost 2, with 9 bases in between. Looked up from germline, CDR1 is MNHNY and CDR2 is SVGAGI (reference sequence). CDR3 in DNA: TGTGCCAGCAGTACCCCGAGCAACACTGAAGCTTTCTTT. Protein product: CASSTPSNTEAFF.

With regard to this clone: Compared with germline, one end of the junction differs, possibly owing to a read error. The J gene is TRBJ1-5, the V gene TRBV19; no clear D gene. CDR3 length equals 12 residues. CDR1 LNHDA and CDR2 SQIVND come from the germline V gene (reference sequence). The CDR3 reads CASRIGKEPQHF. The CDR3 region has the DNA TGTGCCAGTAGGATAGGGAAGGAGCCCCAGCATTTT.

The V call is TRBV5-1, the J call TRBJ1-2, with D uncertain. Per germline, CDR1 SGHRS and CDR2 YFSETQ. V shed 1 base and J shed 6 bases, with 7 bases lying between them. CDR3 length: 12 residues. The CDR3 loop reads CASSLNGDGYTF. In DNA, the CDR3 is TGCGCCAGCAGCTTGAACGGGGATGGCTACACCTTC.

This clone was detected only once. This chain connects TRBV7-9 to TRBJ2-1, with D perhaps matching TRBD1 (6 bases). Trimming removed 5 bases from V and 6 bases from J, with 8 bases in between. Germline loops: CDR1 SEHNR, CDR2 FQNEAQ (reference sequence). This CDR3 comprises 12 residues. CDR3 loop: CASSPTGNEQFF. As DNA, the CDR3 is TGTGCCAGCAGCCCGACAGGCAATGAGCAGTTCTTC.

V usage is TRBV11-3 and J usage is TRBJ2-2; 7 bases are a match to TRBD2. This CDR3 spans 15 amino acids. V gave up 5 bases and J gave up 8 bases; unmatched junction bases: 11. Germline assignment: CDR1 SGHNT and CDR2 YENEEA. The CDR3 coding sequence is TGTGCCAGCAGCAAAGGGGCTAGCGGATCAGGGGAGCTGTTTTTT. It codes for CASSKGASGSGELFF.

The chain has TRBV4-1 and TRBJ1-2; D is uncertain. This CDR3 spans 18 amino acids. The germline gives CDR1 MGHRA, CDR2 YSYEKL. The germline V and J ends were trimmed by 1 base and 5 bases, with 23 bases remaining between them. CDR3: CASSQGPGPPLGVYGYTF. The CDR3 DNA sequence: TGCGCCAGCAGCCAAGGACCTGGGCCCCCTTTGGGAGTTTATGGCTACACCTTC.

The rearrangement joins TRBV6-6 to TRBJ1-5, with D hard to call. Between the trimmed V and J ends, which lost 0 bases and 3 bases, there was a span of 3 bases. Per germline, CDR1 MNHNY and CDR2 SVGAGI (reference sequence). The CDR3 extends over 13 amino acids. The CDR3 DNA reads as TGTGCCAGCAGTTACTCGGCCAATCAGCCCCAGCATTTT. Its translation: CASSYSANQPQHF.

J is TRBJ2-3 and V is TRBV7-2, with TRBD2 identical over 9 bases. V shed 1 base and J 2 bases; nucleotides not matched to a gene: 4. CDR3 length: 16 amino acids. CDR1 is SGHTA, CDR2 FQGNSA, per germline. The CDR3 reads CASSLGLAGPTDTQYF. Written as DNA, the CDR3 is TGTGCCAGCAGCTTAGGGCTAGCGGGGCCCACAGATACGCAGTATTTT.

In DNA form, the CDR3 reads TGCGCCAGCAGCCAAGAGGTCGGGAATACGCAGTATTTT. Its protein product is CASSQEVGNTQYF. This rearrangement joins TRBV4-3 to TRBJ2-3; a weak D match, TRBD2 (5 bases). The CDR3 extends over 13 amino acids. In germline, CDR1 is LGHNA, CDR2 YSLEER. V was cut by 0 bases and J by 7 bases, with 8 bases left in between.